Listed here are 6 T cell receptor beta chains from one sample, sequenced in a study of tumor-infiltrating lymphocytes in primary liver carcinoma. Total RNA and DNA came together from around 18-30 mg of bulk tissue without cell sorting. Synthesis of TCR beta cDNA was carried out from around 540 ng total RNA with a constant-region primer. Slightly modified ARM-PCR, run as three nested multiplex PCR rounds, produced the TCR beta libraries. TRBV1-TRBV30 forward and Cbeta reverse primers drove the first two roughly 10-cycle rounds. Each CDR3 protein is one row after TCRdb ran MiXCR on the multiplex PCR reads. The top ten hold around 45% of the sample, which has roughly 25,000 distinct CDR3 sequences, approximately 78% seen once. Sequencing input: liver tumor tissue from sampling region 3. Subset denoted: tumor region T3, left-lateral pole. These receptors were collected from a middle-aged man with primary liver carcinoma and hepatitis B virus infection.

Worth noting for this clonotype: Since the CDR3 does not end with the conserved phenylalanine or tryptophan, this likely comes from a read error. The chain links TRBV11-1 to TRBJ2-1, with TRBD1 matching over 9 bases. The CDR3 sequence is 17 residues long. CDR1 and CDR2 from the germline V gene are SGHAT and FQDESV (reference sequence). This CDR3 is CVSSLTSPGQGNDEQFL. The CDR3 bases are TGTGTCAGCAGTTTAACCTCCCCGGGACAGGGTAACGATGAGCAGTTCTTA.

The chain recombines TRBV6-2 or TRBV6-3 with TRBJ2-2; D remains unclear. The CDR3 sequence is 13 residues long. The germline CDR1 and CDR2 sequences are MNHEY and SVGEGT. CDR3 coding DNA: TGTGTCAGTAGTAAGTCGCACACCGGGGAGCTGTTTTTT. Amino acid sequence: CVSSKSHTGELFF.

The V and J genes are TRBV12-3 or TRBV12-4 and TRBJ2-7, with D uncertain. The CDR3 length is 16 residues. The V gene lost 2 bases and the J gene lost 0 bases, with 14 bases spanning the gap. The CDR3 coding sequence is TGTGCCAGCAGTTTATTAGACTCCAGTAGCTCCTACGAGCAGTACTTC. Its protein is CASSLLDSSSSYEQYF.

Concerning this clonotype itself: An end of the junction differs from the germline gene, which may be a read error. The genes are TRBV6-5 and TRBJ1-2, with D uncertain. Germline V gives CDR1 MNHEY, CDR2 SVGAGI. This CDR3 is 14 amino acids long. The CDR3 sequence is CASSQKGRSGGYSF. CDR3 sequence (DNA): TGTGCCAGTAGTCAGAAAGGCAGATCGGGAGGCTACAGCTTC.

Remarks on this clonotype: At one boundary the junction diverges from the germline segment, which might be a read error. This rearrangement joins TRBV14 to TRBJ2-7; 8 nucleotides agree with TRBD2. The CDR3 totals 16 residues. Germline V gene data show CDR1 as SGHDN and CDR2 as FVKESK. The CDR3 loop reads CASSPYSGRVWGEHYF. DNA for the CDR3: TGTGCCAGCAGCCCCTACTCCGGGAGGGTCTGGGGCGAGCACTACTTC.

This clonotype was counted a few times. The junction and the germline gene differ at one end; a read error may be behind it. The chain carries TRBV4-3 and TRBJ2-1; possible D gene TRBD2, 6 bases. The germline V gene encodes CDR1 LGHNA and CDR2 YSLEER. This CDR3 has 16 amino acids. The CDR3 loop reads CVSSQDAGSSYNEQSF. In DNA form, the CDR3 reads TGCGTCAGCAGCCAAGATGCGGGAAGCTCCTACAATGAGCAGTCCTTC.